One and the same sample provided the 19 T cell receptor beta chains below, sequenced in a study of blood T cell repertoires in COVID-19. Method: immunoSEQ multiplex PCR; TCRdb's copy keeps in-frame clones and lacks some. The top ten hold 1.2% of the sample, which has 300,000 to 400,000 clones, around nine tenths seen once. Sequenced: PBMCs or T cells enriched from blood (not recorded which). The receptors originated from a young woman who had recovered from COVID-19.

The CDR3 region is CSVNRGIPTMNTEAFF. The CDR3 DNA reads as TGCAGCGTTAACAGGGGAATTCCCACCATGAACACTGAAGCTTTCTTT. The chain joins TRBV29-1 to TRBJ1-1, with TRBD1 matching over 7 bases. Trimming at V came to 5 bases and at J to 0 bases, leaving 12 bases not matched to a gene. CDR3 length equals 16 residues. Germline V gene data show CDR1 as SQVTM and CDR2 as ANQGSEA.

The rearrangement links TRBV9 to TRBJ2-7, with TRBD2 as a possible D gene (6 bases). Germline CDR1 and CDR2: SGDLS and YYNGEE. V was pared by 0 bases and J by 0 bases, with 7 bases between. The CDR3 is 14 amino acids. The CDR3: CASSVGRVSYEQYF. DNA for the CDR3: TGTGCCAGCAGCGTAGGGAGGGTCTCCTACGAGCAGTACTTC.

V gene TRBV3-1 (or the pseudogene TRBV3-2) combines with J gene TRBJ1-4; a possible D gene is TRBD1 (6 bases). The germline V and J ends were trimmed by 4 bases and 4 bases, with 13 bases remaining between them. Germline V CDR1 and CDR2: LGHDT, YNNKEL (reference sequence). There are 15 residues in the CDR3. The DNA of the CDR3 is TGTGCCAGCAGCCCCCCAGGACAGTTTAATGAAAAACTGTTTTTT. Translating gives CASSPPGQFNEKLFF.

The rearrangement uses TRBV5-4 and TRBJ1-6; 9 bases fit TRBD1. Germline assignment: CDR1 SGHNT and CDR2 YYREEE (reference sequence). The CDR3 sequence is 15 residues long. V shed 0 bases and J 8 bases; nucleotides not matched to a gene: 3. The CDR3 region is CASSLGDRDDSPLHF. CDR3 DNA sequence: TGTGCCAGCAGCTTGGGGGACAGGGACGATTCACCCCTCCACTTT.

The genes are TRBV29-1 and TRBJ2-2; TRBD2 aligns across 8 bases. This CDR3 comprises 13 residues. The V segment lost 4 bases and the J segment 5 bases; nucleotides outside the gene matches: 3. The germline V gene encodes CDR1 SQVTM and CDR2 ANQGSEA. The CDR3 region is CSVVAGGTGELFF. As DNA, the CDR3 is TGCAGCGTTGTGGCGGGAGGAACCGGGGAGCTGTTTTTT.

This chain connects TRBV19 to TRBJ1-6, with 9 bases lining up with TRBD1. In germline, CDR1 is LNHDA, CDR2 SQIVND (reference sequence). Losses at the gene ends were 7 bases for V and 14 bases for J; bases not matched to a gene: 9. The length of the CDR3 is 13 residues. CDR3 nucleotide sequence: TGTGCCAGTATCCTTACCGGGACAGGGACCCTCCACTTT. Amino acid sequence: CASILTGTGTLHF.

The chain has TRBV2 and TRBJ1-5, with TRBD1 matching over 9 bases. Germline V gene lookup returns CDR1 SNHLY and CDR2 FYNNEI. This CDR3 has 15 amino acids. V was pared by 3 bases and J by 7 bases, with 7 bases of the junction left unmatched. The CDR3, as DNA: TGTGCCAGCAGTGATTTGGGACAGGGAGGACAGCCCCAGCATTTT. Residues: CASSDLGQGGQPQHF.

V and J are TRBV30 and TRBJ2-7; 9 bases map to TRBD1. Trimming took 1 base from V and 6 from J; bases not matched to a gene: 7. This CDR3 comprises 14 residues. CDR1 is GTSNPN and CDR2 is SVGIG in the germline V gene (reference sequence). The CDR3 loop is CAWSEGTGKGEQYF. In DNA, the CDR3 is TGTGCCTGGAGTGAGGGGACAGGGAAGGGCGAGCAGTACTTC.

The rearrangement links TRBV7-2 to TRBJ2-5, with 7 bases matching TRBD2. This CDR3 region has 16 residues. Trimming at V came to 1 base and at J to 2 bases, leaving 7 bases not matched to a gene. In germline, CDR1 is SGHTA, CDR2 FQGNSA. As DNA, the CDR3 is TGTGCCAGCAGCTTAGGGTTTGGGGGGGGTCAAGAGACCCAGTACTTC. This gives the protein CASSLGFGGGQETQYF. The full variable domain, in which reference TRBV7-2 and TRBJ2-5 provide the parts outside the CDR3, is GAGVSQSPSNKVTEKGKDVELRCDPISGHTALYWYRQSLGQGLEFLIYFQGNSAPDKSGLPSDRFSAERTGGSVSTLTIQRTQQEDSAVYLCASSLGFGGGQETQYFGPGTRLLVL.

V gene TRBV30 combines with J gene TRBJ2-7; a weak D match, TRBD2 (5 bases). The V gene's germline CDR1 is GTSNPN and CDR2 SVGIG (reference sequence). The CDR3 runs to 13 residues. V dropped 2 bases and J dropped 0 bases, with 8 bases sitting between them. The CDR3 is CAWSLGSSYEQYF. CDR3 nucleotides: TGTGCCTGGAGTCTGGGGAGCTCCTACGAGCAGTACTTC. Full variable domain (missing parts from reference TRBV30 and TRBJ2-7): SQTIHQWPATLVQPVGSPLSLECTVEGTSNPNLYWYRQAAGRGLQLLFYSVGIGQISSEVPQNLSASRPQDRQFILSSKKLLLSDSGFYLCAWSLGSSYEQYFGPGTRLTVT.

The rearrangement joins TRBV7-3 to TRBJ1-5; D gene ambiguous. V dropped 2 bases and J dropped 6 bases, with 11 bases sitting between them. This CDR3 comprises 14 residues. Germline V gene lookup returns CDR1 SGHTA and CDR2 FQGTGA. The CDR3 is CASSLGGYGQPQHF. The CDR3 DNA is TGTGCCAGCAGCTTAGGAGGATACGGTCAGCCCCAGCATTTT.

CDR3 in DNA: TGTGCCAGCAGTCCCATAAAGCGGAACACCGGGGAGCTGTTTTTT. Translating gives CASSPIKRNTGELFF. This chain uses TRBV6-2 or TRBV6-3 with TRBJ2-2; D gene unclear. V dropped 5 bases and J dropped 1 base, with 11 bases sitting between them. The length of the CDR3 is 15 residues. The germline gives CDR1 MNHEY, CDR2 SVGEGT.

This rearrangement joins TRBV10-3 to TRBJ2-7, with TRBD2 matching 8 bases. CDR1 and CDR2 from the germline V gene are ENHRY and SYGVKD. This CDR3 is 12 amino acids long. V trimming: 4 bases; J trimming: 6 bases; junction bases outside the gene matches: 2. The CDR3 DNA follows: TGTGCCATCAGTGTAACTAGCGGCGAGCAGTACTTC. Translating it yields CAISVTSGEQYF.

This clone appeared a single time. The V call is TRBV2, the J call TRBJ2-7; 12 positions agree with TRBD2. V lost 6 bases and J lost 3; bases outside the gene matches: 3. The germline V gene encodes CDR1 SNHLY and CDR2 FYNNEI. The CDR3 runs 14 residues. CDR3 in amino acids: CASRLAGGHYEQYF. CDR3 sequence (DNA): TGTGCCAGCAGACTAGCGGGGGGCCACTACGAGCAGTACTTC.

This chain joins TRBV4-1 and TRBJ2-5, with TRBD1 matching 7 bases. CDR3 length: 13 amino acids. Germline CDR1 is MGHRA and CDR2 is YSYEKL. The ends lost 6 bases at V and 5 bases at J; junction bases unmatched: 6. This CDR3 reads CASRQGYSETQYF. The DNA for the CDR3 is TGCGCCAGCAGACAGGGGTATAGTGAGACCCAGTACTTC.

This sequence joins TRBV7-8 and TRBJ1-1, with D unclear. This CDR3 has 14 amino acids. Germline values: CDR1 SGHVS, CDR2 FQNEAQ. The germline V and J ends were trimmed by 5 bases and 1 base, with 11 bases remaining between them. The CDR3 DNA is TGTGCCAGCAGCCCTATGAGAGAGAACACTGAAGCTTTCTTT. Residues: CASSPMRENTEAFF.

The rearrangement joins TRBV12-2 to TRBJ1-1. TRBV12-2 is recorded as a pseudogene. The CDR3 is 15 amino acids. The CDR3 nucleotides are TGTGCAAGTCGCTTCCCCGAGCTCTTTAACACTGAAGCTTTCTTT. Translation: CASRFPELFNTEAFF.

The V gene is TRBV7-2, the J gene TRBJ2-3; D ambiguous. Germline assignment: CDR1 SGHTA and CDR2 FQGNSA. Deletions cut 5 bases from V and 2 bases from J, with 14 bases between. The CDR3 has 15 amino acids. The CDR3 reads CASSAFPLTTDTQYF. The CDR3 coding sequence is TGTGCCAGCAGCGCCTTCCCCCTAACCACAGATACGCAGTATTTT.

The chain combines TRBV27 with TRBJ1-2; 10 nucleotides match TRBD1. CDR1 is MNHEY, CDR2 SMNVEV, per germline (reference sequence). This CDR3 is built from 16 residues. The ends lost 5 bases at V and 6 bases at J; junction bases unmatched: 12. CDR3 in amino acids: CASSPLGQGNLNGYTF. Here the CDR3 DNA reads TGTGCCAGCAGTCCCCTGGGACAGGGGAATTTAAATGGCTACACCTTC.